The rows below give T cell receptor beta chains drawn from one sample of a study of CD8 T cell repertoires and HIV-1 epitope variants. Repertoires were generated with immunoSEQ multiplex PCR, while TCRdb's copy carries only in-frame clones and drops some. The sample yields about 5,600 clones, around 66% seen once. No antigen has been identified for these receptors. Specimen: cultured CD8+ T cells derived from PBMCs. The receptors originated from a male donor with HIV. The CDR3 runs from the conserved cysteine through the conserved F or W. The D gene is left open where the match is weak. Size tells how often a clone was seen (once, few, many) or the class of an expanded clone, and some rows leave it out.

-,TRBJ2-7,-,TRBV27,TGTGCCAGCAGTTTACGGGCCCTCTACGAGCAGTACTTC,CASSLRALYEQYF
-,TRBJ1-1,few,TRBV2,TGTGCCAGAGAGAGGGAGGGAAACACTGAAGCTTTCTTT,CAREREGNTEAFF
TRBD2,TRBJ2-1,-,TRBV25-1,TGTGCCAGCAGTGGCGCCTCCGGTCTAGCGGACTACAATGAGCAGTTCTTC,CASSGASGLADYNEQFF
-,TRBJ1-1,-,TRBV5-1,TGCGCCAGCAGCTTGTCGTTGGGGGCGGGAACTGAAGCTTTCTTT,CASSLSLGAGTEAFF
-,TRBJ2-2,few,TRBV19,TGTGCCAGTGGGTGGGGGTACACCGGGGAGCTGTTTTTT,CASGWGYTGELFF
-,TRBJ2-1,-,TRBV4-3,TGCGCCAGCAGCCAAGTCTTGGCTAAGCAGGGGCGCAATGAGCAGTTCTTC,CASSQVLAKQGRNEQFF
TRBD2,TRBJ2-1,few,TRBV9,TGTGCCAGCAGCGTAGGGCTAGCGGGTTCCTACAATGAGCAGTTCTTC,CASSVGLAGSYNEQFF
-,TRBJ2-1,-,TRBV7-6,TGTGCCAGCAGCCGGGACTTAGGGGCCGCGGTCAATGAGCAGTTCTTC,CASSRDLGAAVNEQFF
-,TRBJ1-4,-,TRBV4-2,TGTGCCAGCAGCCAAGATTTCCTTGGTGGGGATGAAAAACTGTTTTTT,CASSQDFLGGDEKLFF
-,TRBJ2-3,-,TRBV28,TGTGCCAGCAGGTCGGCCTGGGACGGTAGCACAGATACGCAGTATTTT,CASRSAWDGSTDTQYF
-,TRBJ2-7,few,TRBV25-1,TGTGCCAGCAGTGGTACAGGGCACGAGCAGTACTTC,CASSGTGHEQYF
-,TRBJ1-5,-,TRBV10-3,TGTGCCACCCGGCAGGGAAGCGATCAGCCCCAGCATTTT,CATRQGSDQPQHF
-,TRBJ1-1,-,TRBV5-1,TGCGCCAGCAGCTTGGCCGGAGGGGCTCGGAACACTGAAGCTTTCTTT,CASSLAGGARNTEAFF
TRBD1,TRBJ2-7,few,TRBV9,TGTGCCAGCAGCGTAGAGGGACAGCTTACCTACGAGCAGTACTTC,CASSVEGQLTYEQYF
TRBD1,TRBJ2-3,-,TRBV27,TGTGCCAGCAGTACAGGGGGCTGGGATACGCAGTATTTT,CASSTGGWDTQYF
TRBD2,TRBJ2-2,few,TRBV6-5,TGTGCCAGCAGGTTGGGGGGGACGGCCACCGGGGAGCTGTTTTTT,CASRLGGTATGELFF
TRBD2,TRBJ2-1,-,TRBV28,TGTGCCAGCAGTTCCATATACCTAGCGGGATCTACAGATGAGCAGTTCTTC,CASSSIYLAGSTDEQFF
TRBD2,TRBJ2-5,-,TRBV7-2,TGTGCCAGCAGCTTAGTGCTAGCGGGGGGTCTGCAAGAGACCCAGTACTTC,CASSLVLAGGLQETQYF
TRBD1,TRBJ1-6,-,TRBV13,TGTGCCAGCAGACTCTCGGACAGGGCGGTCTATAATTCACCCCTCCACTTT,CASRLSDRAVYNSPLHF
TRBD2,TRBJ2-1,-,TRBV9,TGTGCCAGCAGCCTGGGACTAGCGGGAGAAAATGAGCAGTTCTTC,CASSLGLAGENEQFF
TRBD2,TRBJ2-1,-,TRBV19,TGTGCCAGTAGTATGAGTCTAGCGGCCTACAATGAGCAGTTCTTC,CASSMSLAAYNEQFF
-,TRBJ1-2,-,TRBV14,TGTGCCAGCAGCCAAGATGAGGGGGGTTACTATGGCTACACCTTC,CASSQDEGGYYGYTF
TRBD2,TRBJ2-3,-,TRBV7-2,TGTGCCAGCAGCTTAGCGAAGACTAGCGGGGGCCTCACAGATACGCAGTATTTT,CASSLAKTSGGLTDTQYF
-,TRBJ2-7,-,TRBV5-8,TGTGCCAGCAGCCTAACCTACGAGCAGTACTTC,CASSLTYEQYF
TRBD1,TRBJ2-1,-,TRBV7-9,TGTGCCAGCAGCCTTGGACAGGCTCCTGAGCAGTTCTTC,CASSLGQAPEQFF
TRBD2,TRBJ2-3,-,TRBV5-4,TGTGCCAGCAGCCATCGACTAGCCCCGGTCGGCACAGATACGCAGTATTTT,CASSHRLAPVGTDTQYF
-,TRBJ2-3,-,TRBV9,TGTGCCAGCAGCGTAATTAGCACAGATACGCAGTATTTT,CASSVISTDTQYF
TRBD1,TRBJ2-1,-,TRBV7-6,TGTGCCACCACGAGACAGGGCGTGTACAATGAGCAGTTCTTC,CATTRQGVYNEQFF
TRBD1,TRBJ2-4,-,TRBV19,TGTGCCAGTAGTATTGGGACAGGGTCCAAAAACATTCAGTACTTC,CASSIGTGSKNIQYF
TRBD1,TRBJ1-3,-,TRBV18,TGTGCCAGCTCCCCCGGGACAGGGGCCGGAAACACCATATATTTT,CASSPGTGAGNTIYF
TRBD2,TRBJ2-1,-,TRBV28,TGTGCCAGCAGTTTAGTCGTCGGACTAGCGGGGGGTGGTGAGCAGTTCTTC,CASSLVVGLAGGGEQFF
-,TRBJ2-1,few,TRBV7-8,TGTGCCAGCAGCTTAGTAATCGGCAGGTCCTCCTACAATGAGCAGTTCTTC,CASSLVIGRSSYNEQFF
-,TRBJ1-5,-,TRBV10-2,TGCGCCAGCAGGGGGGGGGAGAGCAATCAGCCCCAGCATTTT,CASRGGESNQPQHF
TRBD2,TRBJ2-2,-,TRBV27,TGTGCCAGCAGATCCACCACCACTAGCGGGGGGGCCTCTGGACTAACCGGGGAGCTGTTTTTT,CASRSTTTSGGASGLTGELFF
-,TRBJ2-7,-,TRBV13,TGTGCCAGCAGCCGCGTTCGACAAGCAGCCGTGCGGGAGCAGTACTTC,CASSRVRQAAVREQYF
TRBD1,TRBJ1-1,-,TRBV7-6,TGTGCCAGCAGCTTAGAAACAGGGGGCCTAACTGAAGCTTTCTTT,CASSLETGGLTEAFF
-,TRBJ1-2,few,TRBV5-1,TGCGCCAGCAGCGACCCGGACACGCTTAGGGGCTATGGCTACACCTTC,CASSDPDTLRGYGYTF
-,TRBJ1-1,-,TRBV5-6,TGTGCCAGCAGCTTGAGGGGAACGGAAGCTTTCTTT,CASSLRGTEAFF
TRBD1,TRBJ1-4,-,TRBV5-6,TGTGCCAGCAGCAGTACTACGGGACAGCTTTATGAAAAACTGTTTTTT,CASSSTTGQLYEKLFF
-,TRBJ2-2,-,TRBV6-1,TGTGCCAGCAAGCCCGGGACCAACGGGGAGCTGTTTTTT,CASKPGTNGELFF
-,TRBJ1-1,few,TRBV4-1,TGCGCCAGCAGCCAAGATAACAGTTTCCTCCCTGAAGCTTTCTTT,CASSQDNSFLPEAFF
TRBD2,TRBJ2-1,-,TRBV28,TGTGCCAGCAGTTCCACCCTCCAGCGGGAGGGGACCACCTACAATGAGCAGTTCTTC,CASSSTLQREGTTYNEQFF
-,TRBJ2-3,-,TRBV6-6,TGTGCCACCAAGCCGCCTAGCACAGATACGCAGTATTTT,CATKPPSTDTQYF
-,TRBJ1-1,-,TRBV15,TGTGCCACCAGCAGAGATCGGGGCGAGAACACTGAAGCTTTCTTT,CATSRDRGENTEAFF
TRBD2,TRBJ2-5,-,TRBV4-1,TGCGCCAGCAGCCAAGTTGGGACTAGCATAGAGACCCAGTACTTC,CASSQVGTSIETQYF
-,TRBJ2-1,-,TRBV6-5,TGTGCCACACAGACAGGTTCCTACAATGAGCAGTTCTTC,CATQTGSYNEQFF
-,TRBJ2-1,-,TRBV19,TGTGCCAGTAGTATAGTTCAGGGTGAAAATGAGCAGTTCTTC,CASSIVQGENEQFF
TRBD1,TRBJ2-7,-,TRBV5-6,TGTGCCAGCAGCTTGGAGACAGGGGCAACCTACGAGCAGTACTTC,CASSLETGATYEQYF